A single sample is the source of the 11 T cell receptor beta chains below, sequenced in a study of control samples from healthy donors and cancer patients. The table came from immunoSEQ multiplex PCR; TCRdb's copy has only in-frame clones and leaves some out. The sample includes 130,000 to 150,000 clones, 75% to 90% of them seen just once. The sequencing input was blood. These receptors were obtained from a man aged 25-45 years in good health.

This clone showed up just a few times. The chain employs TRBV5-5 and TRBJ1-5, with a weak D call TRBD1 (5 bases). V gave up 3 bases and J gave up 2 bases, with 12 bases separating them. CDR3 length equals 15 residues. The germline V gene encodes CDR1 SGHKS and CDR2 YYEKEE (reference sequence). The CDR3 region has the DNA TGTGCCAGCAGCTGGGACGGATCACGCAATCAGCCCCAGCATTTT. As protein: CASSWDGSRNQPQHF. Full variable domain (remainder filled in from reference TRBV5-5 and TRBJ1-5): DAGVTQSPTHLIKTRGQQVTLRCSPISGHKSVSWYQQVLGQGPQFIFQYYEKEERGRGNFPDRFSARQFPNYSSELNVNALLLGDSALYLCASSWDGSRNQPQHFGDGTRLSIL.

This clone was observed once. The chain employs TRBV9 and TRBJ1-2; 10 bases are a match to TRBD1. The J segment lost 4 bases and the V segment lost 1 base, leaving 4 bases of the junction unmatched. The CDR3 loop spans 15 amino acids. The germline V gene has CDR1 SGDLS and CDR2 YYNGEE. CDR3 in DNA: TGTGCCAGCAGCGTAAGTCGGACAGGGGGCTATGGCTACACCTTC. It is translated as CASSVSRTGGYGYTF.

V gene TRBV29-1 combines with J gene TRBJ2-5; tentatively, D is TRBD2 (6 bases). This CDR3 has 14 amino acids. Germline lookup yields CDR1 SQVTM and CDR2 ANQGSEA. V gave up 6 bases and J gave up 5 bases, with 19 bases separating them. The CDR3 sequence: CSVIQRGGGETQYF. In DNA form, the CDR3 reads TGCAGCGTCATACAAAGGGGAGGCGGGGAGACCCAGTACTTC.

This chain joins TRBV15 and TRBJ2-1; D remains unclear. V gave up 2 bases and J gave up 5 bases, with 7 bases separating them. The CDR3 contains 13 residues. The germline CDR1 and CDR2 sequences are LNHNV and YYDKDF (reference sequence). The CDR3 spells CATSRQLDNEQFF. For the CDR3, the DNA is TGTGCCACCAGCAGACAACTGGACAATGAGCAGTTCTTC.

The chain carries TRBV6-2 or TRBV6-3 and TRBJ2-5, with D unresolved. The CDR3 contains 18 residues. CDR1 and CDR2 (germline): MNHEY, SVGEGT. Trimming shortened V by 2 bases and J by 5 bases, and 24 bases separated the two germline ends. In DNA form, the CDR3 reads TGTGCCAGCAGTTACATCTCTGGAGTTCGCGCTTGTAAGGAGACCCAGTACTTC. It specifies CASSYISGVRACKETQYF.

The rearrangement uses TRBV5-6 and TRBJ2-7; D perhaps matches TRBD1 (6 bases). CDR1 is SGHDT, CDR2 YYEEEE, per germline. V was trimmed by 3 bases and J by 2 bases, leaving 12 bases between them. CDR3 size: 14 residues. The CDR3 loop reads CASSSSGAPYEQYF. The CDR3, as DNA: TGTGCCAGCAGCTCTTCAGGGGCCCCCTACGAGCAGTACTTC.

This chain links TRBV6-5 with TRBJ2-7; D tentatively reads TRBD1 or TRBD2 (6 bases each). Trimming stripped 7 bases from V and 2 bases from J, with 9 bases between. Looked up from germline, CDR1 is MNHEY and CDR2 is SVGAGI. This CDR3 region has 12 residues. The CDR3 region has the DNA TGTGCCAGCAAGGGGGGAACCTACGAGCAGTACTTC. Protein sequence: CASKGGTYEQYF.

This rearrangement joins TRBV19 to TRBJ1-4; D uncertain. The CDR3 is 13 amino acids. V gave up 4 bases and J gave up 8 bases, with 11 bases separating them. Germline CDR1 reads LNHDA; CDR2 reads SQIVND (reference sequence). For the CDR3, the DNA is TGTGCCAGTAGTAGAGCCCGCGGGGAAAAACTGTTTTTT. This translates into CASSRARGEKLFF.

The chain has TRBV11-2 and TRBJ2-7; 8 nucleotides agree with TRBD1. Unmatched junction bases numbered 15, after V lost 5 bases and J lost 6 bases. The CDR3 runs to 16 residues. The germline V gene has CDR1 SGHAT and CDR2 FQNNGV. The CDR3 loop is CASSVGQGRLSSEQYF. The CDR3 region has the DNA TGTGCCAGCAGCGTAGGACAGGGACGGCTCTCGAGCGAGCAGTACTTC. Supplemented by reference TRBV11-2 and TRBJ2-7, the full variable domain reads EAGVAQSPRYKIIEKRQSVAFWCNPISGHATLYWYQQILGQGPKLLIQFQNNGVVDDSQLPKDRFSAERLKGVDSTLKIQPAKLEDSAVYLCASSVGQGRLSSEQYFGPGTRLTVT.

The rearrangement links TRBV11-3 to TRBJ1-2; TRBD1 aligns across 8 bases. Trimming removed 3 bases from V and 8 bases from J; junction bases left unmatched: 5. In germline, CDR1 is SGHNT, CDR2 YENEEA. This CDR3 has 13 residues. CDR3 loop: CASSLTGTGGYTF. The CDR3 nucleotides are TGTGCCAGCAGCTTGACAGGGACAGGAGGCTACACCTTC.

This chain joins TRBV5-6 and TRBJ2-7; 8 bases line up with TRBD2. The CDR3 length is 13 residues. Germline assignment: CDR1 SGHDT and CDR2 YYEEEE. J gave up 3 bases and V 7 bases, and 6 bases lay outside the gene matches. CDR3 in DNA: TGTGCCAGCGGAAGAGCGGGGGTCTACGAGCAGTACTTC. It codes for CASGRAGVYEQYF.